This paragraph reports one T cell receptor beta chain. This specimen comes from a study of tumor and adjacent non-tumor tissue in lung cancer. Three rounds of nested PCR, following a modified ARM-PCR protocol, produced the TCRbeta library. TCRdb itself ran the multiplex PCR reads through MiXCR, one entry per CDR3 protein. The sample shows over 130,000 distinct CDR3 sequences, around two thirds of them seen only once. Germline-derived CDR1 and CDR2 are MNHEY and SVGAGI. CDR3 length: 15 residues. The template was RNA from unsorted bulk tissue. Input material: lung tumor tissue. The receptor was isolated from a man aged 60 to 75 with small cell lung cancer. This chain connects TRBV6-5 to TRBJ2-7, with D perhaps assigned TRBD1 or TRBD2 (7 bases each). CDR3 in DNA: TGTGCTAGCAGGGGGGGGTTAGCACAAGGCTACGAGCAGTACGTC. Translating gives CASRGGLAQGYEQYV.